The 27 T cell receptor beta chains presented below share a single source sample, sequenced in a study of early stage breast cancer tumors. Assay: immunoSEQ multiplex PCR; the TCRdb copy retains only in-frame clones and omits some. The table has about 36,000 clones, 65% to 75% seen once. The sample consisted of blood. These receptors all come from a person aged 55 to 75 with breast cancer.

The genes are TRBV29-1 and TRBJ1-4, with D hard to call. Germline V gene sequence: CDR1 SQVTM, CDR2 ANQGSEA. Between the trimmed V and J ends, which lost 0 bases and 7 bases, there was a span of 6 bases. The CDR3 contains 12 residues. The CDR3 here is CSVEDRSEKLFF. As DNA, the CDR3 is TGCAGCGTTGAAGATAGGAGTGAAAAACTGTTTTTT.

The chain carries TRBV6-1 and TRBJ2-3, with TRBD2 matching 10 bases. This CDR3 is built from 17 residues. The V segment lost 3 bases and the J segment 2 bases; nucleotides outside the gene matches: 8. Germline V lookup: CDR1 MNHNS, CDR2 SASEGT. CDR3 in DNA: TGTGCCAGCAGTGACCGGGGAGCGGGGGGGCCCACAGATACGCAGTATTTT. It is translated as CASSDRGAGGPTDTQYF.

The rearrangement links TRBV6-1 to TRBJ2-1, with D perhaps TRBD2 (6 bases). Germline CDR1 and CDR2: MNHNS and SASEGT. There are 12 residues in the CDR3. Trimming pared 6 bases from V and 7 bases from J, leaving 10 bases between. Here the CDR3 DNA reads TGTGCCAGCAGCCGAGGGACTAATGAGCAGTTCTTC. Its translation: CASSRGTNEQFF.

This clone was picked up a small number of times. This chain joins TRBV10-3 and TRBJ2-2, with D unclear. CDR1 is ENHRY, CDR2 SYGVKD, per germline. CDR3 size: 13 residues. Trimming removed 6 bases at V and 7 bases at J, with 12 bases between. CDR3 protein: CAIRTSMDGELFF. As DNA, the CDR3 is TGTGCCATCAGGACCTCCATGGACGGGGAGCTGTTTTTT.

V is TRBV5-1 and J is TRBJ2-3; 8 bases match TRBD1. Looked up from germline, CDR1 is SGHRS and CDR2 is YFSETQ. The CDR3 is 14 amino acids. The V and J ends lost 4 bases and 4 bases, in that order; junction bases with no gene match: 5. CDR3 protein: CASSRTGYPDTQYF. The CDR3 DNA reads as TGCGCCAGCAGCCGGACAGGGTATCCAGATACGCAGTATTTT. Filled out from reference TRBV5-1 and TRBJ2-3, the complete variable domain reads KAGVTQTPRYLIKTRGQQVTLSCSPISGHRSVSWYQQTPGQGLQFLFEYFSETQRNKGNFPGRFSGRQFSNSRSEMNVSTLELGDSALYLCASSRTGYPDTQYFGPGTRLTVL.

V is TRBV2 and J is TRBJ2-7, with 13 positions matching TRBD2. The CDR3 runs 16 residues. CDR1 and CDR2 (germline): SNHLY, FYNNEI. The trim removed 0 bases at V and 3 bases at J, leaving 2 bases unmatched. CDR3 in amino acids: CASSEAGTSGIYEQYF. CDR3 in DNA: TGTGCCAGCAGTGAAGCGGGGACTAGCGGGATCTACGAGCAGTACTTC. Complete variable domain (other parts from reference TRBV2 and TRBJ2-7): EPEVTQTPSHQVTQMGQEVILRCVPISNHLYFYWYRQILGQKVEFLVSFYNNEISEKSEIFDDQFSVERPDGSNFTLKIRSTKLEDSAMYFCASSEAGTSGIYEQYFGPGTRLTVT.

The chain recombines TRBV7-2 with TRBJ2-2; 10 nucleotides line up with TRBD1. The V and J ends lost 6 bases and 0 bases, in that order; junction bases with no gene match: 10. Per germline, CDR1 SGHTA and CDR2 FQGNSA. There are 18 residues in the CDR3. The CDR3 region has the DNA TGTGCCAGCAGACGAAGGACAGGGGGAAACGCGAACACCGGGGAGCTGTTTTTT. As protein: CASRRRTGGNANTGELFF.

The chain uses TRBV28 and TRBJ1-2; D is undetermined. The CDR3 extends over 12 amino acids. Germline CDR1 MDHEN, CDR2 SYDVKM. Trimming stripped 4 bases from V and 0 bases from J, with 3 bases between. This chain's CDR3 is CASSSSNYGYTF. In nucleotides, the CDR3 is TGTGCCAGCAGTTCTTCTAACTATGGCTACACCTTC.

This chain connects TRBV19 to TRBJ2-3, with D unclear. The CDR3 runs 13 residues. Germline V CDR1 and CDR2: LNHDA, SQIVND (reference sequence). V was trimmed by 5 bases and J by 2 bases, leaving 8 bases between them. The chain's CDR3 is CASSQSHTDTQYF. The CDR3 DNA follows: TGTGCCAGTAGTCAATCCCACACAGATACGCAGTATTTT. Based on the CDR3 plus reference TRBV19 and TRBJ2-3, the full variable domain is DGGITQSPKYLFRKEGQNVTLSCEQNLNHDAMYWYRQDPGQGLRLIYYSQIVNDFQKGDIAEGYSVSREKKESFPLTVTSAQKNPTAFYLCASSQSHTDTQYFGPGTRLTVL.

J is TRBJ1-1 and V is TRBV6-5, with D unclear. Germline V gene data show CDR1 as MNHEY and CDR2 as SVGAGI. V dropped 0 bases and J dropped 8 bases, with 13 bases sitting between them. The CDR3 consists of 14 residues. The CDR3 nucleotides read TGTGCCAGCAGTTACTCGATTCGAACCGGGGAAGCTTTCTTT. This codes for CASSYSIRTGEAFF.

This clone was observed a handful of times. The chain uses TRBV7-9 and TRBJ2-2; TRBD1 aligns across 8 bases. V was clipped by 0 bases and J by 4 bases; unmatched bases: 4. The germline V gene encodes CDR1 SEHNR and CDR2 FQNEAQ (reference sequence). CDR3 size: 16 residues. CDR3 in amino acids: CASSLAFTGGTGELFF. The CDR3 DNA sequence: TGTGCCAGCAGCTTAGCGTTTACAGGGGGCACCGGGGAGCTGTTTTTT.

The table lists this clone with a few counts. The chain is built from TRBV6-1 and TRBJ1-2; D is unclear. Between the trimmed V and J ends, which lost 1 base and 5 bases, there was a span of 2 bases. This CDR3 is built from 11 residues. The germline CDR1 and CDR2 sequences are MNHNS and SASEGT. The CDR3 loop is CASSEGYGYTF. In DNA, the CDR3 is TGTGCCAGCAGTGAAGGGTATGGCTACACCTTC.

The J gene is TRBJ1-5, the V gene TRBV28, with 8 bases aligning to TRBD1. Trimming at V came to 6 bases and at J to 0 bases, leaving 10 bases not matched to a gene. This CDR3 has 17 residues. The germline V gene has CDR1 MDHEN and CDR2 SYDVKM. This chain's CDR3 is CASRRHRQGRSNQPQHF. The CDR3 DNA reads as TGTGCCAGCAGACGTCACAGACAGGGGCGTAGCAATCAGCCCCAGCATTTT.

CDR3 residues: CASSPKFDSPGAGYVSEQYF. Written as DNA, the CDR3 is TGCGCCAGCAGCCCAAAATTCGACAGTCCGGGGGCGGGTTACGTATCCGAGCAGTACTTC. The genes are TRBV4-1 and TRBJ2-7; D possibly uses TRBD1 or TRBD2 (6 bases each). Germline V gene sequence: CDR1 MGHRA, CDR2 YSYEKL. V was cut by 4 bases and J by 6 bases, with 34 bases left in between. The CDR3 totals 20 residues.

The table lists this clone with a few counts. V is TRBV7-9 and J is TRBJ1-2; possible D gene TRBD1, 6 bases. Trimming took off 0 bases at V and 5 bases at J, with 13 bases between the two ends. In germline, CDR1 is SEHNR, CDR2 FQNEAQ (reference sequence). This CDR3 comprises 15 residues. CDR3 DNA sequence: TGTGCCAGCAGCTTAGCCACCAGGGGAGCATATGGCTACACCTTC. Protein sequence: CASSLATRGAYGYTF.

The V gene is TRBV6-1, the J gene TRBJ1-1, with D possibly being TRBD1 (5 bases). V shed 1 base and J shed 7 bases, with 13 bases lying between them. CDR1 and CDR2 from the germline V gene are MNHNS and SASEGT. The CDR3 extends over 14 amino acids. The CDR3 nucleotides read TGTGCCAGCAGTGAAGTCCGACAGTCGAGTGAAGCTTTCTTT. Translated, it gives CASSEVRQSSEAFF.

The chain links TRBV19 to TRBJ1-5; tentative D call: TRBD1 (6 bases). V dropped 4 bases and J dropped 4 bases, with 11 bases sitting between them. Germline V gene lookup returns CDR1 LNHDA and CDR2 SQIVND (reference sequence). The CDR3 runs to 14 residues. CDR3 sequence reads: CASSKDRWNQPQHF. As DNA, the CDR3 is TGTGCCAGTAGTAAGGACAGATGGAATCAGCCCCAGCATTTT. Looking up the rest from reference TRBV19 and TRBJ1-5 gives the full variable domain: DGGITQSPKYLFRKEGQNVTLSCEQNLNHDAMYWYRQDPGQGLRLIYYSQIVNDFQKGDIAEGYSVSREKKESFPLTVTSAQKNPTAFYLCASSKDRWNQPQHFGDGTRLSIL.

This clone has a single count. J is TRBJ1-1 and V is TRBV6-1; D unresolved. The CDR3 spans 13 residues. Trimming left V 7 bases short and J 1 base short, with 10 bases between. CDR1 is MNHNS, CDR2 SASEGT, per germline. CDR3 sequence (DNA): TGTGCCAGCAAGTCGATAGGGAACACTGAAGCTTTCTTT. Translation: CASKSIGNTEAFF.

The chain uses TRBV28 and TRBJ1-5; D remains ambiguous. This CDR3 is 12 amino acids long. The germline V and J ends were trimmed by 6 bases and 4 bases, with 7 bases remaining between them. Germline-derived CDR1 and CDR2 are MDHEN and SYDVKM. The CDR3 coding sequence is TGTGCCAGCAGCCGCGAAAATCAGCCCCAGCATTTT. It codes for CASSRENQPQHF.

This rearrangement joins TRBV28 to TRBJ2-2; TRBD1 agrees at 7 bases. Germline CDR1 and CDR2: MDHEN and SYDVKM. CDR3 length: 19 amino acids. Trimming at V came to 5 bases and at J to 1 base, leaving 16 bases not matched to a gene. The CDR3 nucleotides are TGTGCCAGCAGTCTAATCTACAGGGGTCGGCCGCTGAACACCGGGGAGCTGTTTTTT. Translated: CASSLIYRGRPLNTGELFF.

The sample holds a few counts of this clone. The chain employs TRBV30 and TRBJ1-5; unclear D gene. The length of the CDR3 is 13 residues. V dropped 0 bases and J dropped 5 bases, with 8 bases sitting between them. The germline CDR1 and CDR2 sequences are GTSNPN and SVGIG (reference sequence). The CDR3 DNA sequence: TGTGCCTGGAGTGTGGGCCGTGATCAGCCCCAGCATTTT. Its protein is CAWSVGRDQPQHF.

A single count supports this clone. The rearrangement uses TRBV27 and TRBJ2-1; D possibly corresponds to TRBD2 (6 bases). Trimming removed 3 bases from V and 5 bases from J, with 11 bases in between. Germline-derived CDR1 and CDR2 are MNHEY and SMNVEV (reference sequence). This CDR3 spans 14 amino acids. The CDR3 DNA reads TGTGCCAGCAGTTTTGGGGGGACCCACAATGAGCAGTTCTTC. Protein: CASSFGGTHNEQFF.

This clone has only one observation. CDR3 residues: CASSPGRDQPQHF. The CDR3, as DNA: TGTGCCAGCTCACCAGGCAGGGATCAGCCCCAGCATTTT. The chain uses TRBV18 and TRBJ1-5; TRBD1 might be the D (5 bases). Trimming shortened V by 2 bases and J by 5 bases, and 7 bases separated the two germline ends. This CDR3 spans 13 amino acids. Germline assignment: CDR1 KGHSH and CDR2 LQKENI.

This sequence joins TRBV7-9 and TRBJ2-7, with a possible D match to TRBD2 (6 bases). The V and J ends lost 0 bases and 9 bases respectively, with 6 bases between them. Germline loops: CDR1 SEHNR, CDR2 FQNEAQ (reference sequence). The CDR3 contains 11 residues. The CDR3 DNA is TGTGCCAGCAGCTTAGCGGAGGGGCAGTACTTC. Translated, it gives CASSLAEGQYF.

The J gene is TRBJ2-1, the V gene TRBV19; TRBD1 might be the D (6 bases). Trimming shortened V by 3 bases and J by 2 bases, and 14 bases separated the two germline ends. Per germline, CDR1 LNHDA and CDR2 SQIVND (reference sequence). The CDR3 runs to 16 residues. CDR3 amino acids: CASSIRKTGAYNEQFF. In nucleotides, the CDR3 is TGTGCCAGTAGTATTCGAAAGACAGGAGCCTACAATGAGCAGTTCTTC.

The J gene is TRBJ1-1, the V gene TRBV27; D might be TRBD1 (5 bases). The CDR3 consists of 14 residues. Looked up from germline, CDR1 is MNHEY and CDR2 is SMNVEV (reference sequence). The ends were cut back, 4 bases at V and 4 bases at J, with 13 bases in the middle. Here the CDR3 reads CASSSMGVATEAFF. The DNA of the CDR3 is TGTGCCAGCAGTTCGATGGGGGTGGCCACTGAAGCTTTCTTT.

This rearrangement joins TRBV25-1 to TRBJ2-3, with D possibly being TRBD2 (6 bases). V shed 4 bases and J shed 5 bases, with 13 bases lying between them. The V gene's germline CDR1 is MGHDK and CDR2 SYGVNS. This CDR3 contains 14 residues. CDR3 residues: CASSAGWGGDTQYF. The CDR3 DNA reads as TGTGCCAGCAGTGCCGGATGGGGAGGAGATACGCAGTATTTT.